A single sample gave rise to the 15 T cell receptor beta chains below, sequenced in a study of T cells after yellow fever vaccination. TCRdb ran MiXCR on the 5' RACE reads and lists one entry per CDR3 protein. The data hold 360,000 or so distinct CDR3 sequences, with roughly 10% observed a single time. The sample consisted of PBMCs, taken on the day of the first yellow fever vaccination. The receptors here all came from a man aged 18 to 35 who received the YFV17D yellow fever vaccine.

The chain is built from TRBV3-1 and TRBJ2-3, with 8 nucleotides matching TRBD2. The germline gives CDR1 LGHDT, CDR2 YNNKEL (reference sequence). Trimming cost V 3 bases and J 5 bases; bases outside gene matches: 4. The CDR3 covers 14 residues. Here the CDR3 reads CASSQRGAKDTQYF. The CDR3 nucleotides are TGTGCCAGCAGCCAGCGGGGGGCTAAAGATACGCAGTATTTT.

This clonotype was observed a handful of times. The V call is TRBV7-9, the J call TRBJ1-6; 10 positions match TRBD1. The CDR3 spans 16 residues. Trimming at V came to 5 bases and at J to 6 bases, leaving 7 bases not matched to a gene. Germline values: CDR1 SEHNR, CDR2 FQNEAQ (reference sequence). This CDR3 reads CASSKTGGEGNSPLHF. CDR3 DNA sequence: TGTGCCAGCAGCAAGACAGGGGGCGAAGGTAATTCACCCCTCCACTTT.

CDR3: CASSSRGGGAQGV. CDR3 DNA sequence: TGTGCCAGCAGCTCGAGGGGGGGCGGGGCCCAAGGGGTC. The chain carries TRBV7-2 and TRBJ2-7; tentatively, D is TRBD2 (7 bases). Germline V gives CDR1 SGHTA, CDR2 FQGNSA. The length of the CDR3 is 13 residues.

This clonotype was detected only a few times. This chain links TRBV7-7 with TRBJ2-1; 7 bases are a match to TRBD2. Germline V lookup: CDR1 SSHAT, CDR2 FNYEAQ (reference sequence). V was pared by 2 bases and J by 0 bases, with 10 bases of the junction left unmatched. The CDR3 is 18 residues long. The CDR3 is CASSLTGSGSSSYNEQFF. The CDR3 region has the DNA TGTGCCAGCAGCTTAACAGGTAGCGGGTCGAGCTCCTACAATGAGCAGTTCTTC.

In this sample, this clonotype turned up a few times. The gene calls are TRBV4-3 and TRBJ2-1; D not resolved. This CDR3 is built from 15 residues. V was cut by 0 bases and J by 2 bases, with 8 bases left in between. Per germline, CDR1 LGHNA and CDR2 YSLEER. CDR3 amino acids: CASSQDRVPYNEQFF. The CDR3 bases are TGCGCCAGCAGCCAAGATAGGGTTCCCTACAATGAGCAGTTCTTC.

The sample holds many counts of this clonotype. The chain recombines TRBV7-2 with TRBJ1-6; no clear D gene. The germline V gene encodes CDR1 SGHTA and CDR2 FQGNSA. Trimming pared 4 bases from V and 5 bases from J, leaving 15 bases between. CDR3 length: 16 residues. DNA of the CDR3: TGTGCCAGCAGCTCCTCCTCTGTACAGAATAATTCACCCCTCCACTTT. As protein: CASSSSSVQNNSPLHF.

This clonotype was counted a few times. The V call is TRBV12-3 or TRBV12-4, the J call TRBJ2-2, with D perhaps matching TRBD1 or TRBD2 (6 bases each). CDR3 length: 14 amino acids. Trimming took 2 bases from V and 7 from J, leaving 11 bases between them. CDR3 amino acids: CASSLMGGGGELFF. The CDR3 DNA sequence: TGTGCCAGCAGTTTAATGGGGGGCGGCGGGGAGCTGTTTTTT.

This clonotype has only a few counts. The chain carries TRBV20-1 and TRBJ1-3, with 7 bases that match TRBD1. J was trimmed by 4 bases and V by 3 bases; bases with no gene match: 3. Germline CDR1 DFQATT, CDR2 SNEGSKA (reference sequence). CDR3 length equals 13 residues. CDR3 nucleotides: TGCAGTGCTAGGGGGGGACAGGGAAACACCATATATTTT. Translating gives CSARGGQGNTIYF.

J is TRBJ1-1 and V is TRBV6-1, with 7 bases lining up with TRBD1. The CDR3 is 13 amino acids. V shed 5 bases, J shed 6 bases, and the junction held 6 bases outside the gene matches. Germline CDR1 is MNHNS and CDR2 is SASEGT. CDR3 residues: CASSSDRESEAFF. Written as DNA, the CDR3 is TGTGCCAGCAGTAGCGACAGGGAGTCTGAAGCTTTCTTT.

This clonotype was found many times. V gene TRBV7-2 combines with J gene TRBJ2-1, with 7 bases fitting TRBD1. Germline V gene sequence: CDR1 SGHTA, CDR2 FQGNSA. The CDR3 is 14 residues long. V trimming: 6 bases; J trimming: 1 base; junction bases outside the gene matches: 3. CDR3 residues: CASSRQGSYNEQFF. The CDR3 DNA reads TGTGCCAGCAGTCGACAGGGATCCTACAATGAGCAGTTCTTC.

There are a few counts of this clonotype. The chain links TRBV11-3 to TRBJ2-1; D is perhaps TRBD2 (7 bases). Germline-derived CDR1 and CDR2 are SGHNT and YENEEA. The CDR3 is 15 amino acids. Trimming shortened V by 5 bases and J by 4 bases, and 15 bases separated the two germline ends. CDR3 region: CASSLTAGAYNEQFF. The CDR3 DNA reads TGTGCCAGCAGCCTAACGGCGGGGGCGTACAATGAGCAGTTCTTC.

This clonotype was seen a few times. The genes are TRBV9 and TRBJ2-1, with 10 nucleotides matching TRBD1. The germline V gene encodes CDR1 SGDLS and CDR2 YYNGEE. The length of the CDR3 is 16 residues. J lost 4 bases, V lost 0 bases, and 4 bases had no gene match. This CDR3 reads CASSVAGTGEYNEQFF. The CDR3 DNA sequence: TGTGCCAGCAGCGTAGCTGGGACAGGGGAGTACAATGAGCAGTTCTTC.

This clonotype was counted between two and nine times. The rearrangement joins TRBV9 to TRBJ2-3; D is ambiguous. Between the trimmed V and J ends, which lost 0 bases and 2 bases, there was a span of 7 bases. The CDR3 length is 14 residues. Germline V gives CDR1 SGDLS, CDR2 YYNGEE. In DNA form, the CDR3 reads TGTGCCAGCAGCGTAGACGGGCCCACAGATACGCAGTATTTT. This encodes CASSVDGPTDTQYF.

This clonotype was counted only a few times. The CDR3 DNA is TGTGCCAGCAGCTTAAACGGGGGGGCACAGGGAGACGAGCAGTTCTTC. This encodes CASSLNGGAQGDEQFF. The V and J genes are TRBV7-3 and TRBJ2-1, with 8 bases that match TRBD2. There are 16 residues in the CDR3. Per the germline V gene, CDR1 is SGHTA and CDR2 is FQGTGA. Trimming removed 1 base from V and 10 bases from J; junction bases left unmatched: 12.

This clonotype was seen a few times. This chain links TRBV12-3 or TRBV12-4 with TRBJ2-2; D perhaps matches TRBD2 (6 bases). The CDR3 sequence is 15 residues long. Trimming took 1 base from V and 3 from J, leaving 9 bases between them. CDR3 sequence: CASSLGGTYTGELFF. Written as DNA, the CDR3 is TGTGCCAGCAGTTTAGGCGGGACTTACACCGGGGAGCTGTTTTTT.